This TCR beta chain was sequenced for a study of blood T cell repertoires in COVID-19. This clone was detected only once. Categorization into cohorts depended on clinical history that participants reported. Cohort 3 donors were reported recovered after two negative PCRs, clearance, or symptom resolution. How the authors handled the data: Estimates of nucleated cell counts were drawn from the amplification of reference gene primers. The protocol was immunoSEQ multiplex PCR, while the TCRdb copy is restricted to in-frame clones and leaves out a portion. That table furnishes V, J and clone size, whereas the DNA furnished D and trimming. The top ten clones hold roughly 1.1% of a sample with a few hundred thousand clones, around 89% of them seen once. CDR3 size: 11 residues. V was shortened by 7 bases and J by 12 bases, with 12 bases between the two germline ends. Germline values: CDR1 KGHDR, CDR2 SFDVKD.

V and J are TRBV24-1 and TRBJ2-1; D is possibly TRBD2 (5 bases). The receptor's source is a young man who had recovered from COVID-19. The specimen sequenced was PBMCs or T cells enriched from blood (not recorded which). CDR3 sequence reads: CATSGDFGQFF. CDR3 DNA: TGTGCCACCAGCGGGGATTTTGGGCAGTTCTTC.